This T cell receptor (beta chain) was profiled in a study of response to subunit inactivated influenza vaccine. For this clonotype: Its antigen remains unidentified.

Using its own MiXCR run on the RT-PCR reads, TCRdb lists one record per CDR3 protein. The sample yields 650,000 or so distinct CDR3 sequences, approximately 14% seen once. Broader study findings: The authors offered the suggestion that each seasonal influenza vaccination recruits few new T cells.

V gave up 6 bases and J gave up 3 bases, with 17 bases separating them. The CDR3 runs to 15 residues. In germline, CDR1 is MGHRA, CDR2 YSYEKL. The chain joins TRBV4-1 to TRBJ1-1; a weak D match, TRBD1 (5 bases). This material consisted of PBMCs from blood, taken 14 days before vaccination. This clonotype was obtained from a man aged 50-60 years who received an inactivated influenza vaccine. Written as DNA, the CDR3 is TGCGCCAGCAGACGGTCGGGGGGTCGCTACACTGAAGCTTTCTTT. Residues: CASRRSGGRYTEAFF.